Each of the 25 T cell receptor beta chains below was sequenced from the same sample in a study of blood T cell repertoires in COVID-19. Assay: immunoSEQ multiplex PCR; the TCRdb copy retains only in-frame clones and omits some. This sample has 180,000 or so clones, with 75% to 90% found just once. The specimen was peripheral blood. The receptors originated from a man aged 35 to 55 with acute or convalescent COVID-19.

The J gene is TRBJ2-3, the V gene TRBV18; tentative D call: TRBD2 (6 bases). The CDR3 sequence is 15 residues long. Germline values: CDR1 KGHSH, CDR2 LQKENI. V lost 3 bases to trimming and J lost 3 bases, with 13 bases between them. CDR3 loop: CASSPTAGSTDTQYF. The CDR3 nucleotides read TGTGCCAGCTCACCGACGGCGGGGTCGACAGATACGCAGTATTTT.

J is TRBJ2-6 and V is TRBV19; D remains unclear. The CDR3 consists of 14 residues. CDR1 is LNHDA and CDR2 is SQIVND in the germline V gene (reference sequence). V dropped 3 bases and J dropped 2 bases, with 5 bases sitting between them. The CDR3 DNA reads TGTGCCAGTAGTATGGCCCCTGGGGCCAACGTCCTGACTTTC. This translates into CASSMAPGANVLTF.

The chain joins TRBV28 to TRBJ1-2; TRBD1 matches at 9 bases. This CDR3 contains 15 residues. Germline CDR1 and CDR2: MDHEN and SYDVKM. Germline trimming cut 3 bases from V and 6 bases from J; bases unmatched to any gene: 8. This CDR3 is CASSLGGQGGDGYTF. DNA of the CDR3: TGTGCCAGCAGTTTGGGGGGACAGGGAGGAGATGGCTACACCTTC.

The chain couples TRBV6-5 to TRBJ2-3, with 9 bases matching TRBD2. From germline, CDR1 is MNHEY and CDR2 SVGAGI. The CDR3 runs to 16 residues. The V segment lost 0 bases and the J segment 5 bases; nucleotides outside the gene matches: 6. The CDR3 loop reads CASSYSGGGVGDTQYF. CDR3 bases: TGTGCCAGCAGTTACTCCGGCGGGGGGGTTGGAGATACGCAGTATTTT.

This rearrangement joins TRBV2 to TRBJ2-2; 10 nucleotides match TRBD1. From germline, CDR1 is SNHLY and CDR2 FYNNEI. CDR3 length equals 16 residues. Trimming cost V 3 bases and J 6 bases; bases outside gene matches: 7. The CDR3 bases are TGTGCCAGCAGTGATTCGAGACAGGGGGCATCCGGGGAGCTGTTTTTT. Translated, it gives CASSDSRQGASGELFF.

The V call is TRBV6-4, the J call TRBJ1-2, with 10 bases aligning to TRBD1. Germline CDR1 and CDR2: MRHNA and SNTAGT. Unmatched junction bases numbered 6, after V lost 6 bases and J lost 2 bases. The CDR3 loop spans 15 amino acids. CDR3 nucleotide sequence: TGTGCCAGCAGGGCAGGACAGGGGGAGAACTATGGCTACACCTTC. Amino acid sequence: CASRAGQGENYGYTF.

This clone turned up a few times. This chain connects TRBV2 to TRBJ1-1; D call uncertain. The germline V gene encodes CDR1 SNHLY and CDR2 FYNNEI. The germline V and J ends were trimmed by 7 bases and 7 bases, with 10 bases remaining between them. This CDR3 comprises 11 residues. The DNA of the CDR3 is TGTGCCAGCATAATACAGATTGAAGCTTTCTTT. Translating gives CASIIQIEAFF.

V gene TRBV9 combines with J gene TRBJ1-1; a weak D match, TRBD1 (6 bases). The CDR3 contains 14 residues. Germline CDR1 reads SGDLS; CDR2 reads YYNGEE. Trimming removed 0 bases at V and 7 bases at J, with 13 bases between. CDR3 sequence reads: CASSVATGYSEAFF. DNA for the CDR3: TGTGCCAGCAGCGTAGCCACAGGGTACAGTGAAGCTTTCTTT. Supplemented by reference TRBV9 and TRBJ1-1, the full variable domain reads DSGVTQTPKHLITATGQRVTLRCSPRSGDLSVYWYQQSLDQGLQFLIQYYNGEERAKGNILERFSAQQFPDLHSELNLSSLELGDSALYFCASSVATGYSEAFFGQGTRLTVV.

For this clone: One end of the junction is discordant with germline, which a read error may explain. The J gene is TRBJ2-1, the V gene TRBV2; D gene unclear. This CDR3 has 15 residues. Germline V CDR1 and CDR2: SNHLY, FYNNEI. The CDR3 is CASSELYDTYNEQFF. The CDR3 DNA sequence: TGTGCCAGTAGTGAATTGTACGACACCTACAATGAGCAGTTCTTC.

The V gene is TRBV3-1 (or the pseudogene TRBV3-2), the J gene TRBJ2-2; 10 bases map to TRBD1. After removal of 4 bases from V and 9 bases from J, the junction contained 5 bases not matched to a gene. This CDR3 comprises 14 residues. Per the germline V gene, CDR1 is LGHDT and CDR2 is YNNKEL (reference sequence). The CDR3 DNA follows: TGTGCCAGCAGCCCCGGGACAGGGGACCGGGAGCTGTTTTTT. This encodes CASSPGTGDRELFF.

The chain recombines TRBV24-1 with TRBJ2-7; 8 positions match TRBD1. CDR3 length equals 15 residues. V shed 4 bases, J shed 4 bases, and the junction held 8 bases outside the gene matches. The V gene's germline CDR1 is KGHDR and CDR2 SFDVKD. CDR3 sequence reads: CATSDSGQGKYEQYF. The CDR3 DNA follows: TGTGCCACCAGTGACTCCGGACAGGGCAAGTACGAGCAGTACTTC.

A remark on this clone: Distinct nucleotide sequences in the sample also encode this CDR3. The rearrangement joins TRBV28 to TRBJ2-7; 12 bases align to TRBD2. Germline CDR1 reads MDHEN; CDR2 reads SYDVKM. V dropped 5 bases and J dropped 4; count of bases not matched to a gene: 3. This CDR3 is built from 14 residues. The CDR3 region has the DNA TGTGCCAGCAGTCTAGCGGGGGGGCAGTACGAGCAGTACTTC. Residues: CASSLAGGQYEQYF.

The rearrangement links TRBV19 to TRBJ1-4; a weak D match, TRBD1 (5 bases). Germline V CDR1 and CDR2: LNHDA, SQIVND (reference sequence). The CDR3 spans 16 residues. Trimming shortened V by 6 bases and J by 0 bases, and 14 bases separated the two germline ends. Here the CDR3 reads CASRRTRTATNEKLFF. CDR3 nucleotides: TGTGCCAGTAGGCGGACACGAACGGCAACTAATGAAAAACTGTTTTTT.

This chain joins TRBV27 and TRBJ1-5; D is possibly TRBD1 (6 bases). This CDR3 is built from 15 residues. CDR1 is MNHEY, CDR2 SMNVEV, per germline (reference sequence). Trimming took 10 bases from V and 7 from J, leaving 23 bases between them. CDR3 protein: CATRTQGGEGQPQHF. CDR3 DNA: TGTGCCACCCGAACTCAAGGGGGGGAAGGACAGCCCCAGCATTTT.

The chain is built from TRBV6-1 and TRBJ1-3; D unclear. The CDR3 is 17 residues long. CDR1 and CDR2 (germline): MNHNS, SASEGT. Trimming stripped 0 bases from V and 3 bases from J, with 15 bases between. Here the CDR3 reads CASSEAISRSGGNTIYF. The CDR3 DNA follows: TGTGCCAGCAGTGAAGCGATATCGCGGAGTGGTGGAAACACCATATATTTT.

V and J are TRBV4-2 and TRBJ2-2; TRBD2 matches at 13 bases. With 3 bases clipped from V and 1 base from J, the junction kept 5 bases outside the gene matches. Germline CDR1 is LGHNA and CDR2 is YNFKEQ. This CDR3 is 18 amino acids long. In nucleotides, the CDR3 is TGTGCCAGCAGCCAGGGACTAGCGGGGATGGGGAACACCGGGGAGCTGTTTTTT. Translation gives CASSQGLAGMGNTGELFF.

The chain has TRBV7-8 and TRBJ2-3; perhaps TRBD2 as D (5 bases). From germline, CDR1 is SGHVS and CDR2 FQNEAQ. V lost 0 bases and J lost 1, with 8 bases in between. CDR3 length: 15 amino acids. CDR3 sequence reads: CASSLAVSGTDTQYF. As DNA, the CDR3 is TGTGCCAGCAGCTTAGCGGTTAGCGGCACAGATACGCAGTATTTT.

V usage is TRBV18 and J usage is TRBJ2-5; D remains unclear. This CDR3 contains 13 residues. Germline loops: CDR1 KGHSH, CDR2 LQKENI. V shed 3 bases and J shed 3 bases, with 8 bases lying between them. Written as DNA, the CDR3 is TGTGCCAGCTCACCTATACGGGAAGAGACCCAGTACTTC. This encodes CASSPIREETQYF.

The CDR3: CASSLSGRQNYGYTF. The CDR3 region has the DNA TGTGCCAGCAGTTTAAGTGGCAGGCAGAACTATGGCTACACCTTC. The chain has TRBV28 and TRBJ1-2; unclear D gene. The V end was cut by 2 bases, the J end by 2 bases, with 12 bases between. Germline CDR1 is MDHEN and CDR2 is SYDVKM. CDR3 size: 15 residues.

The chain links TRBV30 to TRBJ1-1, with D hard to call. Germline loops: CDR1 GTSNPN, CDR2 SVGIG (reference sequence). V lost 0 bases, J lost 10 bases, and 12 bases lay in between. The CDR3 spans 12 residues. The CDR3, as DNA: TGTGCCTGGAGTGTAAAGGATCGGGGAGCTTTCTTT. It is translated as CAWSVKDRGAFF. Based on the CDR3 plus reference TRBV30 and TRBJ1-1, the full variable domain is SQTIHQWPATLVQPVGSPLSLECTVEGTSNPNLYWYRQAAGRGLQLLFYSVGIGQISSEVPQNLSASRPQDRQFILSSKKLLLSDSGFYLCAWSVKDRGAFFGQGTRLTVV.

This chain uses TRBV18 with TRBJ1-1; D is unresolved. V was cut by 1 base and J by 3 bases, with 6 bases left in between. This CDR3 is 13 amino acids long. CDR1 and CDR2 (germline): KGHSH, LQKENI. The CDR3 protein is CASSPQTDTEAFF. Here the CDR3 DNA reads TGTGCCAGCTCACCACAAACGGACACTGAAGCTTTCTTT.

CDR3 DNA sequence: TGTGCCACCAGCAGAGGCCCACTTTATAATTCACCCCTCCACTTT. It encodes CATSRGPLYNSPLHF. This chain connects TRBV15 to TRBJ1-6; D unresolved. This CDR3 has 15 amino acids. Trimming took off 1 base at V and 4 bases at J, with 8 bases between the two ends. Germline CDR1 and CDR2: LNHNV and YYDKDF (reference sequence).

The chain joins TRBV19 to TRBJ2-5; D remains unclear. The length of the CDR3 is 13 residues. V was clipped by 1 base and J by 1 base, with 4 bases between them. Per the germline V gene, CDR1 is LNHDA and CDR2 is SQIVND (reference sequence). CDR3 bases: TGTGCCAGTAGTATAGGTCTCCAAGAGACCCAGTACTTC. Translation: CASSIGLQETQYF.

The chain links TRBV7-9 to TRBJ1-1; maybe TRBD1 (5 bases). V was pared by 2 bases and J by 2 bases, with 15 bases between. Looked up from germline, CDR1 is SEHNR and CDR2 is FQNEAQ (reference sequence). The CDR3 has 16 residues. The CDR3 spells CASSLPGRVINTEAFF. CDR3 nucleotide sequence: TGTGCCAGCAGCTTACCAGGCAGGGTGATAAACACTGAAGCTTTCTTT.

This chain joins TRBV2 and TRBJ2-3; D not certain. Germline CDR1 SNHLY, CDR2 FYNNEI. The CDR3 loop spans 11 amino acids. Trimming removed 10 bases from V and 0 bases from J, with 5 bases in between. The chain's CDR3 is CATLSTDTQYF. CDR3 sequence (DNA): TGTGCCACCCTTAGCACAGATACGCAGTATTTT. Combining the CDR3 with reference TRBV2 and TRBJ2-3 gives the whole variable domain EPEVTQTPSHQVTQMGQEVILRCVPISNHLYFYWYRQILGQKVEFLVSFYNNEISEKSEIFDDQFSVERPDGSNFTLKIRSTKLEDSAMYFCATLSTDTQYFGPGTRLTVL.